This T cell receptor (beta chain) stems from a study of blood T cell repertoires in COVID-19. On the study more broadly: Samples taken during acute and convalescent COVID-19 were collected in the United States, Italy and Spain. In each case, the material was cDNA or gDNA derived from T cells, B-cell-depleted T cells, or PBMCs.

In germline, CDR1 is SGHNT, CDR2 YENEEA. This CDR3 comprises 18 residues. A remark on this clone: At one end the junction does not follow the germline gene, possibly because of a read error.

Enrollment of patients from Seattle took place during active infection, with longitudinal follow-up. Per the study methods: Reference gene primer amplification gave estimated nucleated cell counts. TCRdb's copy holds only in-frame clones and misses some; the assay was immunoSEQ multiplex PCR. Clone size and V and J calls were adopted from that table, with D and trimming inferred from the DNA. In the table there are roughly 480,000 clones, 89% of which are singletons. Source material: peripheral blood. This clonotype originated in a man younger than 30 with COVID-19, enrolled during active disease. The gene calls are TRBV11-3 and TRBJ2-1; 9 bases are a match to TRBD2. The CDR3 DNA reads TGTGCCAGCAGCTTAGACAGCGGGAGGCCTCCTAGCTACGATGAGCAGTTCTTC. Its protein product is CASSLDSGRPPSYDEQFF.